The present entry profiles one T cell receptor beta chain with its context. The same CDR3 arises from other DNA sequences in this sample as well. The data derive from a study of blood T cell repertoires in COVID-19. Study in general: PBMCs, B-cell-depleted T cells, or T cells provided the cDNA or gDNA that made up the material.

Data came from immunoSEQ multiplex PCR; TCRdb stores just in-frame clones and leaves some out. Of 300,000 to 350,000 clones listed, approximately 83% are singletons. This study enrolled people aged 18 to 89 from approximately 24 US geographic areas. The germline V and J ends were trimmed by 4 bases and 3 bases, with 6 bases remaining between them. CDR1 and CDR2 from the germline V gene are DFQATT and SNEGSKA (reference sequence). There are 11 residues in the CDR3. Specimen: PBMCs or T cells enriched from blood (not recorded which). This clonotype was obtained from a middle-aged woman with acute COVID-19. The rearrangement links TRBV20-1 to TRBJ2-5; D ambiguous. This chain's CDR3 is CSANGEETQYF. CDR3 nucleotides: TGCAGTGCTAACGGAGAAGAGACCCAGTACTTC.